This record concerns one TCR beta chain sequence. Its antigen is still unknown. This sample was included in a study of beta chain features in type 1 diabetes. V was shortened by 0 bases and J by 0 bases, with 10 bases between the two germline ends. CDR3 length: 16 amino acids. Germline V gives CDR1 SGHNT, CDR2 YYREEE (reference sequence). Since all of the isolated RNA was reverse transcribed, expressed TCRB transcripts were what got sequenced. Method: immunoSEQ multiplex PCR; TCRdb's copy keeps in-frame clones and lacks some. This table has some 370,000 clones, 9.6% appearing once. Sorted CD4+ subsets: naive, central memory, regulatory, stem cell-like memory (CD45RO/CCR7/CD25/CD127/CD95/CD27 panel). Whole-study results and caveats: Shortening of TCRB CDR3s, moderate but significant, appeared in all four CD4+ subsets of Type 1 diabetes patients. Type 1 diabetes patients had VDJ junctions that carried fewer insertions and more deletions. Healthy donors had naive, central memory and Treg TCRB repertoires that appeared less similar than those seen among patients.

The TCR was taken from a man younger than 40 with type 1 diabetes. The sequencing sample was made of central memory CD4+ T cells from blood. The J gene is TRBJ1-5, the V gene TRBV5-4, with no clear D. The CDR3 sequence: CASSLEQVASNQPQHF. DNA for the CDR3: TGTGCCAGCAGCTTGGAGCAGGTCGCTAGCAATCAGCCCCAGCATTTT. The whole variable domain, remainder taken from reference TRBV5-4 and TRBJ1-5, is ETGVTQSPTHLIKTRGQQVTLRCSSQSGHNTVSWYQQALGQGPQFIFQYYREEENGRGNFPPRFSGLQFPNYSSELNVNALELDDSALYLCASSLEQVASNQPQHFGDGTRLSIL.